This T cell receptor beta chain was sequenced during a study of patients and donors after allogeneic stem cell transplantation. TCRdb re-called the RT-PCR reads with MiXCR, one entry per CDR3 protein. The table records over 200,000 distinct CDR3 sequences, 35% to 45% of them present only once. This CDR3 is 14 amino acids long. From germline, CDR1 is LNHNV and CDR2 YYDKDF (reference sequence). V gave up 1 base and J gave up 8 bases; unmatched junction bases: 4. The sequencing input was blood, either unsorted or a sorted T cell fraction (not recorded which). V is TRBV15 and J is TRBJ1-2; 10 bases are a match to TRBD1. The receptor was derived from a human donor who was either an allogeneic HSCT recipient or a stem cell or donor lymphocyte infusion donor (not recorded which). It is not recorded whose cells these are; they may come from a transplant donor. The CDR3 DNA reads TGTGCCACCAGCAGAGGACAGGGGGCGCAGGGCTACACCTTC. This gives the protein CATSRGQGAQGYTF. The variable domain in full, completed from reference TRBV15 and TRBJ1-2, reads DAMVIQNPRYQVTQFGKPVTLSCSQTLNHNVMYWYQQKSSQAPKLLFHYYDKDFNNEADTPDNFQSRRPNTSFCFLDIRSPGLGDTAMYLCATSRGQGAQGYTFGSGTRLTVV.